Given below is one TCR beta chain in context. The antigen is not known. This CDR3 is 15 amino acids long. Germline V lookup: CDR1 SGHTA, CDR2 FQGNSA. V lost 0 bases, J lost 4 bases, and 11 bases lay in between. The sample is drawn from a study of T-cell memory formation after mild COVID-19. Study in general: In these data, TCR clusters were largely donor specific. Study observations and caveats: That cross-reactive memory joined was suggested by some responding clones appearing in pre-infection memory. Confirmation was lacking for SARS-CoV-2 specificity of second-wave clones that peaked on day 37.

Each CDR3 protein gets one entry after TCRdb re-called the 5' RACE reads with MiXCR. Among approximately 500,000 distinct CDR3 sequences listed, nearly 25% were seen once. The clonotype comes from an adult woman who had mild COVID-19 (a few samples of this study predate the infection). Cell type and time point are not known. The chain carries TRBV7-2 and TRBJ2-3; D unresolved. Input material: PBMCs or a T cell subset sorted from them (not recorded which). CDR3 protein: CASSLALGTSDTQYF. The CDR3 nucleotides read TGTGCCAGCAGCTTAGCGCTCGGTACCTCAGATACGCAGTATTTT.